This is a list of T cell receptor beta chains from one sample in a study of cytomegalovirus exposure and HLA in healthy donors. This table comes from immunoSEQ multiplex PCR, and its TCRdb copy is limited to in-frame clones, with some not included. The repertoire includes 150,000 to 200,000 clones, 60% to 80% of them detected once, and around 11% sits in the top ten. The sequenced sample consisted of PBMCs. Receptors originate from a man younger than 35 in good health and CMV-seropositive. The CDR3 runs from the conserved cysteine through the conserved F or W. The D gene is left open where the match is weak. Expanded clones are given a class, and other clones once, few, many or no size at all.

>once|TRBJ1-1|NA|TRBV20-1|11
TGCAGTGCTAGTATAAACACTGAAGCTTTCTTT
CSASINTEAFF
>NA|TRBJ2-7|NA|TRBV7-4|13
TGTGCCAGCAGCTTCGACAGGTACTACGAGCAGTACTTC
CASSFDRYYEQYF
>once|TRBJ2-5|NA|TRBV2|13
TGTGCCAGCAGTGAAGCTGGGAGGGAGACCCAGTACTTC
CASSEAGRETQYF
>NA|TRBJ2-7|TRBD1|TRBV28|14
TGTGCCAGCAGAAAACAGGGGGACAGCGACGAGCAGTACTTC
CASRKQGDSDEQYF
>NA|TRBJ2-7|TRBD2|TRBV27|16
TGTGCCAGCAGTTCCCTTTTGACTAGCGGGACTTACGAGCAGTACTTC
CASSSLLTSGTYEQYF
>NA|TRBJ2-3|TRBD1|TRBV30|14
TGTGCCTGCCCCGGGACAGCTGGATCGGATACGCAGTATTTT
CACPGTAGSDTQYF
>NA|TRBJ2-2|NA|TRBV6-1|15
TGTGCCAGCAGTGAAAAGGGGGAGGGCTCCGGGGAGCTGTTTTTT
CASSEKGEGSGELFF
>once|TRBJ2-5|NA|TRBV14|15
TGTGCCAGCAGCCGCCGACAGGTCCACCCGGAGACCCAGTACTTC
CASSRRQVHPETQYF
>NA|TRBJ2-2|TRBD2|TRBV19|22
TGTGCCAGTAGTATAGTCGACGTGCTAGCGGGCCCCTCGTCCTCAAACACCGGGGAGCTGTTTTTT
CASSIVDVLAGPSSSNTGELFF
>NA|TRBJ2-4|TRBD1|TRBV5-1|15
TGCGCCAGCAGCTTGGATGGCCAGGGGGATAGCATTCAGTACTTC
CASSLDGQGDSIQYF
>NA|TRBJ2-2|TRBD2|TRBV19|15
TGTGCCAGTAGTATTTGGAGGGAGGGCCCTGGGGAGCTGTTTTTT
CASSIWREGPGELFF
>once|TRBJ2-5|NA|TRBV5-4|14
TGTGCCAGCAGCTCTGGCCTTGGTCAAGAGACCCAGTACTTC
CASSSGLGQETQYF
>few|TRBJ1-2|NA|TRBV7-8|15
TGTGCCAGCAGCTCGGCGACAGGACCTAACTATGGCTACACCTTC
CASSSATGPNYGYTF
>few|TRBJ1-2|NA|TRBV6-5|15
TGTGCCAGCAGCCACAACAGGGCGTATAACGATGGCTACACCTTC
CASSHNRAYNDGYTF
>NA|TRBJ2-3|NA|TRBV7-2|15
TGTGCCAGCAACCCGGAGGAAGGTTCCACAGATACGCAGTATTTT
CASNPEEGSTDTQYF
>NA|TRBJ1-1|TRBD1|TRBV6-7|18
TGTGCCAGCAGTTACCCATCGACAGGGGTGCCCGTGAACACTGAAGCTTTCTTT
CASSYPSTGVPVNTEAFF
>NA|TRBJ1-1|NA|TRBV25-1|13
TGTGCCAGCCAGGGAGGCTGGGGGGGCGGGGCTTTCTTT
CASQGGWGGGAFF
>NA|TRBJ2-7|NA|TRBV28|13
TGTGCCAGCAGTTTACCCGCAGGGGACGAGCAGTACTTC
CASSLPAGDEQYF
>NA|TRBJ2-1|NA|TRBV27|12
TGTGCCAGCAGCCGGGGGACGGATGAGCAGTTCTTC
CASSRGTDEQFF
>NA|TRBJ2-7|TRBD2|TRBV9|15
TGTGCCAGCAGCGTAGGTGGGGGAGGGATGTACGAGCAGTACTTC
CASSVGGGGMYEQYF
>once|TRBJ2-3|NA|TRBV4-2|15
TGTGCCAGTGCCGATAGTCCAAGAAGCACAGATACGCAGTATTTT
CASADSPRSTDTQYF
>NA|TRBJ2-7|TRBD1|TRBV29-1|15
TGCAGCGTTGAAGACAAGGACAGGGGATTAAACGAGCAGTACTTC
CSVEDKDRGLNEQYF
>NA|TRBJ2-7|TRBD2|TRBV28|16
TGTGCCAGCAGTTTTCTTACTAGCGGGAGGGCCAAGGAGCAGTACTTC
CASSFLTSGRAKEQYF
>NA|TRBJ2-1|TRBD2|TRBV7-9|15
TGTGCCAGCAGCTTAGTCTTAAGCGGGAGGGATGAGCAGTTCTTC
CASSLVLSGRDEQFF
>once|TRBJ1-5|NA|TRBV6-5|14
TGTGCCAGCAGTTACTCGCCGCGGAATCAGCCCCAGCATTTT
CASSYSPRNQPQHF